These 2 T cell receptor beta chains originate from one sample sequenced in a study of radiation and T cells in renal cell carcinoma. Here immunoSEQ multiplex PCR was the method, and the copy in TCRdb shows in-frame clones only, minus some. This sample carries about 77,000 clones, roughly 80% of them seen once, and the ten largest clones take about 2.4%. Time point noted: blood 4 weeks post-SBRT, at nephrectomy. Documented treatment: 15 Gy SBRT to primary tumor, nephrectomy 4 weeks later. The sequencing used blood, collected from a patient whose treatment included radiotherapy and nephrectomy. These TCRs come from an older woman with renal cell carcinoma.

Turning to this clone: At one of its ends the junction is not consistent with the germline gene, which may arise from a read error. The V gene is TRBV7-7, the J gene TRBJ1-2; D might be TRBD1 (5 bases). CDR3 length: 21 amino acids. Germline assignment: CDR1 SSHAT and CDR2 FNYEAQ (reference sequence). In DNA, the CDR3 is TGTGCTAGCAGCTTAAATGACGTGAGGTCTCGAGGGGATGGAAATCTCTATGGCTACACCTTC. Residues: CASSLNDVRSRGDGNLYGYTF.

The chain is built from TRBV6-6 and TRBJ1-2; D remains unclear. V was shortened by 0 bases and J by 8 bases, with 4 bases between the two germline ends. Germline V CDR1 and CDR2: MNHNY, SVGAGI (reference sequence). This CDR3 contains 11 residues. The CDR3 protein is CASSYSEGYTF. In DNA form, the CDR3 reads TGTGCCAGCAGTTACTCAGAGGGCTACACCTTC.